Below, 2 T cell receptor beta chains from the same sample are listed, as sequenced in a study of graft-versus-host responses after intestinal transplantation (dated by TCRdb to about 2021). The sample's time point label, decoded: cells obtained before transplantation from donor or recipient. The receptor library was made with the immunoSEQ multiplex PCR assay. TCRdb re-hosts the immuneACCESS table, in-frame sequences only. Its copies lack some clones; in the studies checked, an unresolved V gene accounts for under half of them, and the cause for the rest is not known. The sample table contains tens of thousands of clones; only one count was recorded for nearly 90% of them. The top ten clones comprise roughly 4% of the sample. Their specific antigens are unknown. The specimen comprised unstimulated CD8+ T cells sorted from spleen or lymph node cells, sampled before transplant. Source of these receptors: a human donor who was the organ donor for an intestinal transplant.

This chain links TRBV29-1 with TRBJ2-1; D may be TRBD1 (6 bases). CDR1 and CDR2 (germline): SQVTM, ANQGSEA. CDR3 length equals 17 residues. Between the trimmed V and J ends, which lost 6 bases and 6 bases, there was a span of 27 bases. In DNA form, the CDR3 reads TGCAGCGTCGAAATCCACCCCCACAGGGCTCTAGCCAATGAGCAGTTCTTC. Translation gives CSVEIHPHRALANEQFF.

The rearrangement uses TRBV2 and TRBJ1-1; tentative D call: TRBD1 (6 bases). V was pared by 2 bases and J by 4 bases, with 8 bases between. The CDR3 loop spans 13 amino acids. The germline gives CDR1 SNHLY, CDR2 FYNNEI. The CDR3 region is CASSERGSTEAFF. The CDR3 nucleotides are TGTGCCAGCAGTGAAAGGGGGAGCACTGAAGCTTTCTTT.